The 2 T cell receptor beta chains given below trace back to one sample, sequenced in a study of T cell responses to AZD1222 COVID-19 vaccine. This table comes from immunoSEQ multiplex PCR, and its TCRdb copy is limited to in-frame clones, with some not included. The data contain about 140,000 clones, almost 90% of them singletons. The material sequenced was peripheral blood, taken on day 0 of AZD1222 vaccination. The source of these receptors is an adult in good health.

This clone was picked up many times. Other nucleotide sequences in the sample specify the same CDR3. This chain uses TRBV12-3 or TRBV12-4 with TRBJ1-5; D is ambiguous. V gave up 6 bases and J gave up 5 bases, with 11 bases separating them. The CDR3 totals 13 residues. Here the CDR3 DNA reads TGTGCCAGCAGCCGGGCCCCGGATCAGCCCCAGCATTTT. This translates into CASSRAPDQPQHF.

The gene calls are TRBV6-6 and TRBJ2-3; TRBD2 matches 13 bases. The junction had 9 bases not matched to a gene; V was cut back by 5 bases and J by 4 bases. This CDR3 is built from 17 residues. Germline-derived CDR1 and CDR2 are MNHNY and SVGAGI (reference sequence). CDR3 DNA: TGTGCCAGCAGTCCCTCCCAACTAGCGGGAGGGCCAGATACGCAGTATTTT. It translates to CASSPSQLAGGPDTQYF.